Here is one T cell receptor beta chain with its context. Trimming pared 5 bases from V and 5 bases from J, leaving 7 bases between. CDR3 length: 12 amino acids. The germline V gene has CDR1 SEHNR and CDR2 FQNEAQ (reference sequence). The assay was immunoSEQ multiplex PCR, and TCRdb's table has in-frame clones only and misses some. The sample lists 100,000 or so clones; about 95% were seen once. This entry is derived from a study of technical replicates of blood from a handful of donors. This TCR came from a human donor in good health. This chain uses TRBV7-9 with TRBJ2-1; D possibly corresponds to TRBD1 (5 bases). Sequenced sample: T cells isolated from PBMCs. The CDR3 loop is CASSLTDNEQFF. The DNA for the CDR3 is TGTGCCAGCAGCCTGACAGACAATGAGCAGTTCTTC.